This T cell receptor beta chain stems from a study of STAT5B mutations in CD4+ large granular lymphocyte leukemia. Study-wide results and limits: TRBV06-family usage was enriched in top patient clones (8/27) versus controls (2/35).

Controls came from buffy coats of healthy blood donors. The CDR3 spans 19 residues. Repertoires were generated with immunoSEQ multiplex PCR, while TCRdb's copy carries only in-frame clones and drops some. The repertoire consists of 30,000 to 40,000 clones, with about 80% occurring once and the leading ten covering approximately 0.6%. This clone was observed a single time. Its antigen is not known. V and J are TRBV21-1 and TRBJ2-1; TRBD1 was called by the table and not checked on the DNA. TRBV21-1 is recorded as a pseudogene. Sequencing input: CD4+ T cells from blood buffy coats. This sequence was found in a human donor in good health. This CDR3 reads CASSNGQLTGQLIRNEQFF. The CDR3 DNA reads TGTGCCAGCAGCAATGGACAGCTTACAGGACAGCTTATTCGCAATGAGCAGTTCTTC.